This passage covers 18 T cell receptor beta chains from one sample sequenced in a study of cytomegalovirus exposure and HLA in healthy donors. The PCR ran on 60 Vbeta and 13 Jbeta primers. Here immunoSEQ multiplex PCR was the method, and the copy in TCRdb shows in-frame clones only, minus some. The table lists about 270,000 clones, 65% to 85% of them singletons. Sequencing input: PBMCs. These receptors were taken from a female donor in good health and CMV-seronegative.

As regards this clone: Other DNA sequences in the same sample also yield this CDR3. The V and J genes are TRBV7-9 and TRBJ2-5; 8 nucleotides line up with TRBD2. The CDR3 totals 13 residues. Germline assignment: CDR1 SEHNR and CDR2 FQNEAQ (reference sequence). The V gene end was trimmed by 3 bases and the J gene end by 4 bases; junction bases not matched to a gene: 1. The DNA of the CDR3 is TGTGCCAGCAGCTTCGCGGGGGGAGAGACCCAGTACTTC. It codes for CASSFAGGETQYF.

This clone showed up just once. The V and J genes are TRBV4-1 and TRBJ2-5; TRBD2 matches 11 bases. The V and J ends lost 1 base and 5 bases, in that order; junction bases with no gene match: 9. Germline CDR1 and CDR2: MGHRA and YSYEKL. The CDR3 has 17 residues. The CDR3 nucleotides read TGCGCCAGCAGCCAAGGGCTAGCGGGAGGTGTTAGGGAGACCCAGTACTTC. Protein sequence: CASSQGLAGGVRETQYF.

The genes are TRBV27 and TRBJ2-3; perhaps TRBD1 as D (6 bases). The germline V gene encodes CDR1 MNHEY and CDR2 SMNVEV (reference sequence). V lost 7 bases to trimming and J lost 6 bases, with 11 bases between them. The CDR3 runs 12 residues. Written as DNA, the CDR3 is TGTGCCAGCAAGGGCAGGGGTGATACGCAGTATTTT. Its protein product is CASKGRGDTQYF.

The chain couples TRBV11-2 to TRBJ2-4; 12 bases line up with TRBD2. This CDR3 has 16 amino acids. The V gene end was trimmed by 2 bases and the J gene end by 7 bases; junction bases not matched to a gene: 6. Germline assignment: CDR1 SGHAT and CDR2 FQNNGV. CDR3 nucleotides: TGTGCCAGCAGCTTACGTCTAGCGGGAGGGCTGAACATTCAGTACTTC. This translates into CASSLRLAGGLNIQYF.

The V call is TRBV11-1, the J call TRBJ2-7; 10 bases fit TRBD1. Trimming took 0 bases from V and 3 from J; bases not matched to a gene: 5. The germline V gene has CDR1 SGHAT and CDR2 FQDESV (reference sequence). The CDR3 is made up of 16 amino acids. As DNA, the CDR3 is TGTGCCAGCAGCTTAGCGGCCGGGACAGGGGACTACGAGCAGTACTTC. The encoded protein is CASSLAAGTGDYEQYF.

As for this clone: Other DNA sequences from this sample encode an identical CDR3 as well. CDR3: CASSLGGYYNEQFF. Here the CDR3 DNA reads TGTGCCAGCAGCTTGGGAGGGTACTACAATGAGCAGTTCTTC. This sequence joins TRBV5-4 and TRBJ2-1; perhaps TRBD2 as D (5 bases). This CDR3 is 14 amino acids long. Germline V gene sequence: CDR1 SGHNT, CDR2 YYREEE (reference sequence). The ends were cut back, 0 bases at V and 3 bases at J, with 7 bases in the middle.

The chain employs TRBV13 and TRBJ1-2, with D perhaps TRBD1 (6 bases). Germline V lookup: CDR1 PRHDT, CDR2 FYEKMQ (reference sequence). CDR3 length: 13 residues. V gave up 5 bases and J gave up 2 bases, with 9 bases separating them. This CDR3 reads CASSLTGNYGYTF. CDR3 nucleotides: TGTGCCAGCAGCCTTACAGGGAACTATGGCTACACCTTC.

This clone was recorded once. This chain links TRBV10-1 with TRBJ2-1; 7 bases match TRBD2. In germline, CDR1 is WNHNN, CDR2 SYGVQD (reference sequence). The CDR3 totals 13 residues. The V gene end was trimmed by 5 bases and the J gene end by 4 bases; junction bases not matched to a gene: 2. The CDR3 sequence is CASSPGGYNEQFF. The DNA of the CDR3 is TGCGCCAGCAGTCCGGGGGGATACAATGAGCAGTTCTTC.

The chain links TRBV7-2 to TRBJ1-1; a weak D match, TRBD1 (6 bases). The germline V gene encodes CDR1 SGHTA and CDR2 FQGNSA. V lost 5 bases to trimming and J lost 3 bases, with 16 bases between them. This CDR3 has 15 amino acids. The CDR3: CASSTRGGPDTEAFF. For the CDR3, the DNA is TGTGCCAGCAGCACAAGGGGGGGTCCAGACACTGAAGCTTTCTTT.

This chain links TRBV5-6 with TRBJ2-7; the D gene is possibly TRBD2 (5 bases). The V gene lost 3 bases and the J gene lost 3 bases, with 13 bases spanning the gap. Germline V gene lookup returns CDR1 SGHDT and CDR2 YYEEEE. This CDR3 has 14 residues. The CDR3: CASSSGFSYYEQYF. CDR3 bases: TGTGCCAGCAGCTCGGGATTTTCTTACTACGAGCAGTACTTC.

The chain links TRBV5-1 to TRBJ1-2, with 9 positions matching TRBD1. The CDR3 has 14 residues. V trimming: 5 bases; J trimming: 8 bases; junction bases outside the gene matches: 10. CDR1 and CDR2 (germline): SGHRS, YFSETQ. CDR3 protein: CASSISRDRVGYTF. The CDR3 DNA is TGCGCCAGCAGTATCAGCCGGGACAGGGTCGGCTACACCTTC. Looking up the rest from reference TRBV5-1 and TRBJ1-2 gives the full variable domain: KAGVTQTPRYLIKTRGQQVTLSCSPISGHRSVSWYQQTPGQGLQFLFEYFSETQRNKGNFPGRFSGRQFSNSRSEMNVSTLELGDSALYLCASSISRDRVGYTFGSGTRLTVV.

The chain links TRBV6-5 to TRBJ1-1; 7 bases are a match to TRBD1. V gave up 8 bases and J gave up 4 bases; unmatched junction bases: 13. This CDR3 comprises 15 residues. Germline values: CDR1 MNHEY, CDR2 SVGAGI. CDR3 sequence: CASGQQGLSGTEAFF. The CDR3, as DNA: TGTGCCAGCGGCCAACAGGGGTTAAGCGGCACTGAAGCTTTCTTT.

The chain recombines TRBV5-4 with TRBJ2-2; 7 bases line up with TRBD1. This CDR3 is 15 amino acids long. V lost 3 bases to trimming and J lost 6 bases; unmatched junction nucleotides: 8. CDR1 SGHNT and CDR2 YYREEE come from the germline V gene (reference sequence). The CDR3 nucleotides are TGTGCCAGCAGCTCGAGGGGGACAGTACCCGGGGAGCTGTTTTTT. This codes for CASSSRGTVPGELFF.

The CDR3 here is CASSLSGTPSNTGELFF. The CDR3 DNA reads TGTGCCAGCAGCTTATCCGGGACTCCTTCTAACACCGGGGAGCTGTTTTTT. The V and J genes are TRBV11-2 and TRBJ2-2; D might be TRBD2 (6 bases). V dropped 2 bases and J dropped 2 bases, with 15 bases sitting between them. CDR1 is SGHAT and CDR2 is FQNNGV in the germline V gene. This CDR3 has 17 amino acids.

This clone was recorded a few times. The chain has TRBV6-5 and TRBJ2-5; D unclear. Trimming took 1 base from V and 5 from J, leaving 11 bases between them. From germline, CDR1 is MNHEY and CDR2 SVGAGI. This CDR3 spans 14 amino acids. The CDR3 is CASSYWSIGETQYF. In DNA form, the CDR3 reads TGTGCCAGCAGTTACTGGAGTATTGGGGAGACCCAGTACTTC.

The rearrangement links TRBV28 to TRBJ1-2; TRBD1 aligns across 7 bases. V gave up 7 bases and J gave up 2 bases; unmatched junction bases: 4. Germline V CDR1 and CDR2: MDHEN, SYDVKM. The CDR3 spans 13 residues. The CDR3 DNA reads TGTGCCAGCACCCAGACAGGGAACTATGGCTACACCTTC. Encoded protein: CASTQTGNYGYTF.

The chain links TRBV27 to TRBJ2-1, with D possibly TRBD2 on 6 matching bases. Per the germline V gene, CDR1 is MNHEY and CDR2 is SMNVEV (reference sequence). Trimming took off 2 bases at V and 5 bases at J, with 10 bases between the two ends. The CDR3 is made up of 14 amino acids. The CDR3: CASSLTSRNNEQFF. In nucleotides, the CDR3 is TGTGCCAGCAGTTTAACTAGCCGCAACAATGAGCAGTTCTTC.

The chain links TRBV28 to TRBJ2-7, with TRBD1 matching 8 bases. J was trimmed by 1 base and V by 3 bases; bases with no gene match: 8. The length of the CDR3 is 16 residues. From germline, CDR1 is MDHEN and CDR2 SYDVKM. CDR3 amino acids: CASSLHRGIRSYEQYF. DNA for the CDR3: TGTGCCAGCAGTTTGCACAGGGGGATTAGGTCCTACGAGCAGTACTTC.